This T cell receptor beta chain was obtained from a study of T cell responses to AZD1222 COVID-19 vaccine. Overall study: Some second doses came at about 4 weeks and others at about 12 weeks; these were pooled.

The method was immunoSEQ multiplex PCR; TCRdb's version includes in-frame clones alone and lacks a portion of them. Altogether around 100,000 clones are present, around 94% being singletons, with the ten largest covering approximately 2.2%. With 7 bases clipped from V and 3 bases from J, the junction kept 7 bases outside the gene matches. Germline CDR1 MNHEY, CDR2 SVGEGT. The CDR3 sequence is 15 residues long. The V and J genes are TRBV6-2 or TRBV6-3 and TRBJ2-2; 8 positions match TRBD2. The sequence was obtained from an adult in good health. Sample: peripheral blood, taken on day 0 of AZD1222 vaccination. Written as DNA, the CDR3 is TGTGCCAGCAACCCCGGGACTAGACACACCGGGGAGCTGTTTTTT. It codes for CASNPGTRHTGELFF.